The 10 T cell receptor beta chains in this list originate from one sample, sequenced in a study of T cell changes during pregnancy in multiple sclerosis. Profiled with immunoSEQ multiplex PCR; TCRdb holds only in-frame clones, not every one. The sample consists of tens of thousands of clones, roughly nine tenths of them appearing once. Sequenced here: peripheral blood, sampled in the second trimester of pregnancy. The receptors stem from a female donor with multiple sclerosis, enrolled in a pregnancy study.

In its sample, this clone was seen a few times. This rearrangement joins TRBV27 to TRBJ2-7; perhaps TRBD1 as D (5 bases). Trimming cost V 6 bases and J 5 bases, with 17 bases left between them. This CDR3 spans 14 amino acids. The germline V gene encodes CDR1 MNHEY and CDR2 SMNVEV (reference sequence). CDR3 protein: CASSVPGRDNEQYF. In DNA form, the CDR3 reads TGTGCCAGCAGCGTCCCAGGGCGAGACAACGAGCAGTACTTC.

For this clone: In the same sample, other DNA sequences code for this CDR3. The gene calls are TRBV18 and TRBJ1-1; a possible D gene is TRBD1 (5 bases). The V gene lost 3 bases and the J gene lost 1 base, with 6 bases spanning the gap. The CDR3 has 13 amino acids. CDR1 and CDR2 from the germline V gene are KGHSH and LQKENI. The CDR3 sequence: CASSPQGNTEAFF. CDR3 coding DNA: TGTGCCAGCTCACCTCAGGGGAACACTGAAGCTTTCTTT.

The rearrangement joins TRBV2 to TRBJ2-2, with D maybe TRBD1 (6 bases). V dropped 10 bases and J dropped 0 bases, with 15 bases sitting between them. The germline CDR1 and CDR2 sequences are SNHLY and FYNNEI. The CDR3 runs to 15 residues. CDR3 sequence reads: CATSGVPPNTGELFF. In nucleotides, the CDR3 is TGTGCCACCTCAGGGGTTCCCCCGAACACCGGGGAGCTGTTTTTT.

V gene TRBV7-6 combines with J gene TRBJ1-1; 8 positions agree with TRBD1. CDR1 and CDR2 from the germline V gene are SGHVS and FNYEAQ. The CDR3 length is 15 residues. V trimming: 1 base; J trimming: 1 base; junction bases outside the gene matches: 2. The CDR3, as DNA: TGTGCCAGCAGCTTAGAGGGGACAGGGAACACTGAAGCTTTCTTT. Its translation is CASSLEGTGNTEAFF.

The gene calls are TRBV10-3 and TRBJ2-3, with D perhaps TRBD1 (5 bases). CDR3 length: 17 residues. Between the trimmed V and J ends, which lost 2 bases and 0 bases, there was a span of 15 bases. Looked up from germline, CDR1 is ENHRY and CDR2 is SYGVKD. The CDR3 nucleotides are TGTGCCATCAGTGAGAAAAGGACACATAGAAGCACAGATACGCAGTATTTT. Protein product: CAISEKRTHRSTDTQYF.

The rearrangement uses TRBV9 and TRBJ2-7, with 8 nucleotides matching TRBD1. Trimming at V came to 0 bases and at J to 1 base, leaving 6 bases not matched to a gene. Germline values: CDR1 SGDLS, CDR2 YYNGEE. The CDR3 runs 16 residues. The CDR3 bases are TGTGCCAGCAGCGTAGCTGTAACAGGGGGGTCCTACGAGCAGTACTTC. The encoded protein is CASSVAVTGGSYEQYF.

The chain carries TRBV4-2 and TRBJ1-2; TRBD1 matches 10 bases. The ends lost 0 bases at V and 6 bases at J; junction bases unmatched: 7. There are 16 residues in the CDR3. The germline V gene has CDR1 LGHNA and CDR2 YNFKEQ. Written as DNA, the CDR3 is TGTGCCAGCAGCCAAGATCGACAGGGGGCGTCCGATGGCTACACCTTC. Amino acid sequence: CASSQDRQGASDGYTF.

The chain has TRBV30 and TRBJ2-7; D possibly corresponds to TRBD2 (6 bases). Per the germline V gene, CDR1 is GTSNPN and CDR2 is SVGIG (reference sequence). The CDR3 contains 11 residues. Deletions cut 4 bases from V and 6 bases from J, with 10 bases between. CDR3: CAWTRGVEQYF. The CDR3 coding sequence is TGTGCCTGGACGCGCGGGGTCGAGCAGTACTTC.

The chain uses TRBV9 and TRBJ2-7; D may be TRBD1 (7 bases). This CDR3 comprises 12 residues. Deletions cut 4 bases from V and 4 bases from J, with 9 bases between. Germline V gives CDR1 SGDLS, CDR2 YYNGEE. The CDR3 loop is CASSPGGYEQYF. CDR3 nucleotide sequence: TGTGCCAGCAGCCCAGGGGGGTACGAGCAGTACTTC.

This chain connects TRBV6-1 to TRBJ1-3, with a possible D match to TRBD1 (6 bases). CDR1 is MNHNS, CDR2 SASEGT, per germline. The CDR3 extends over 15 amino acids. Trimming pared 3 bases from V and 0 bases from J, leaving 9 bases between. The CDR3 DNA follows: TGTGCCAGCAGTGAGATAGGGGGCTCTGGAAACACCATATATTTT. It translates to CASSEIGGSGNTIYF.